This TCR delta chain derives from a study of gamma delta lymphoproliferative disorders and STAT genes. This clone is labeled large. Distinct nucleotide sequences in the sample also encode this CDR3. TCRdb re-processed the multiplex PCR reads via CATT. This sample has 1,500 to 2,000 delta-chain clones, with less than 3% found just once. The trim removed 7 bases at V and 0 bases at J, leaving 21 bases unmatched. CDR3 length: 21 amino acids. Germline-derived CDR1 and CDR2 are TSWWSYY and QGS. PBMCs from patients and controls supplied the genomic DNA for sequencing. V usage is TRDV1 and J usage is TRDJ1; 12 bases are a match to TRDD3. The sequence derives from a human donor in good health. Sequenced sample: blood. The CDR3 loop is CALASDRTGGYRLANTDKLIF. The CDR3 bases are TGTGCTCTTGCCTCCGATCGTACTGGGGGATACCGCCTAGCTAACACCGATAAACTCATCTTT.